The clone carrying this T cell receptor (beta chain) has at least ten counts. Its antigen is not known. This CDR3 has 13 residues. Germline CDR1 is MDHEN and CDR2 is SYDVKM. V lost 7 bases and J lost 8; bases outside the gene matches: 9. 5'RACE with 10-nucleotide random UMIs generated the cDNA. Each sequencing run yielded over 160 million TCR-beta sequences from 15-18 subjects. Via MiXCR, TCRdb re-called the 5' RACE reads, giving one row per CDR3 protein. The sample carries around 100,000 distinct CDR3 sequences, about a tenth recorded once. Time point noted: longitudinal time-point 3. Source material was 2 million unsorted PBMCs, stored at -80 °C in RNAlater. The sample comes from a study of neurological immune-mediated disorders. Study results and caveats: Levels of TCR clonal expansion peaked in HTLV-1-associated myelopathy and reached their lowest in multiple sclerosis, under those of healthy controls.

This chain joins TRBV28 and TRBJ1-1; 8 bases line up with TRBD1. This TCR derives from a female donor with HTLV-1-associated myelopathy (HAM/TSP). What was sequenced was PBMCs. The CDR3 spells CASTLPDRGEAFF. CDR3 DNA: TGTGCCAGCACTCTTCCCGACAGGGGAGAAGCTTTCTTT.